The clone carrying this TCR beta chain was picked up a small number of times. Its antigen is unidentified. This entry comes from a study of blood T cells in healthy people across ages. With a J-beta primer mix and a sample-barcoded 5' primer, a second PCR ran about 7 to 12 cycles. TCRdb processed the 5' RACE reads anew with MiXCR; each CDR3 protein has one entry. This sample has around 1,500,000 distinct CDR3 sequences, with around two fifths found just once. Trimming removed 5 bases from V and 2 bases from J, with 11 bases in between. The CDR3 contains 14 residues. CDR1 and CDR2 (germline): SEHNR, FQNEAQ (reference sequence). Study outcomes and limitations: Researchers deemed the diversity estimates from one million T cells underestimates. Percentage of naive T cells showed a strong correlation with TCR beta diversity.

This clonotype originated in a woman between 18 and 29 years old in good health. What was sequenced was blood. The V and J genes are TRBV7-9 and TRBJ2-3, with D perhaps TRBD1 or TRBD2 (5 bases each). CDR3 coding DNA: TGTGCCAGCAGCCCCCCAGGGACCACAGATACGCAGTATTTT. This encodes CASSPPGTTDTQYF. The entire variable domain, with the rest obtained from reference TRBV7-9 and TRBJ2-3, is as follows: DTGVSQNPRHKITKRGQNVTFRCDPISEHNRLYWYRQTLGQGPEFLTYFQNEAQLEKSRLLSDRFSAERPKGSFSTLEIQRTEQGDSAMYLCASSPPGTTDTQYFGPGTRLTVL.